This T cell receptor (beta chain) was obtained from a study of blood T cell repertoires in COVID-19. The wider study: Nucleic acid was either cDNA or gDNA, and it came from T cells, B-cell-depleted T cells, or PBMCs.

CDR1 is MNHEY, CDR2 SVGAGI, per germline. CDR3 length: 15 amino acids. The V segment lost 8 bases and the J segment 0 bases; nucleotides outside the gene matches: 4. Original processing methods: Reference gene primers were amplified, and this amplification served to estimate nucleated cell counts. Assay used: immunoSEQ multiplex PCR; TCRdb lists only in-frame clones, some missing. V and J calls and clone size are those listed in that table; D and trimming were worked out from the DNA. The repertoire holds about 210,000 clones, with about four fifths as singletons. This rearrangement joins TRBV6-5 to TRBJ1-5, with TRBD1 matching 10 bases. The sequenced material came from peripheral blood. This clonotype was obtained from a woman aged 40 to 50 with acute or convalescent COVID-19. The CDR3 is CASSDRGFSNQPQHF. CDR3 DNA sequence: TGTGCCAGCTCGGACAGGGGGTTTAGCAATCAGCCCCAGCATTTT.